Only a few counts were recorded for the clone carrying this TCR beta chain. Treatment described: oral pan-JAK inhibitor, 5-10 mg twice daily. The sample belongs to a study of CD8+ T cells in alopecia areata. RNA, once extracted, was reverse transcribed into cDNA for use as the sequencing template. TCRdb's copy holds only in-frame clones and misses some; the assay was immunoSEQ multiplex PCR. This table holds about 110,000 clones, 56% found once. The TCR sequence derives from a human donor with alopecia areata. The input for sequencing was CD4+ T cells sorted from blood, taken at week 24, from a patient treated with tofacitinib.

The CDR3 region is CSVYDSYGYTF. CDR3 nucleotide sequence: TGCAGCGTTTACGACAGCTATGGCTACACCTTC. The genes are TRBV29-1 and TRBJ1-2, with D tentatively TRBD1 (5 bases). This CDR3 has 11 residues. Between the trimmed V and J ends, which lost 5 bases and 4 bases, there was a span of 8 bases. Germline V gene sequence: CDR1 SQVTM, CDR2 ANQGSEA.